The 29 T cell receptor beta chains below all came from one sample that was sequenced in a study of Ad26.COV2.S vaccination and SARS-CoV-2 variants. Sample treatment: approximately 18 received Ad26.COV2.S at low or high dose, single or two shots; roughly five received placebo; per-sample allocation not given. Sampling was done on day 63 after the first vaccine or placebo injection. Using immunoSEQ multiplex PCR, the repertoire was profiled, and TCRdb retains in-frame clones only, with some absent. The table shows around 270,000 clones, with around nine tenths occurring only once. The sample consisted of peripheral blood, taken in a trial of Ad26.COV2.S vaccine versus placebo. These receptors were taken from a person aged 18-65 years who received the Ad26.COV2.S COVID-19 vaccine or a placebo.

This chain connects TRBV6-1 to TRBJ1-1; 7 bases fit TRBD1. The CDR3 length is 15 residues. Trimming took 7 bases from V and 1 from J; bases not matched to a gene: 9. Germline V gives CDR1 MNHNS, CDR2 SASEGT. The CDR3 loop reads CASIPPGGSNTEAFF. CDR3 DNA sequence: TGTGCCAGCATCCCGCCAGGGGGTTCGAACACTGAAGCTTTCTTT.

The sample holds a few counts of this clone. V usage is TRBV7-2 and J usage is TRBJ2-5; 7 nucleotides align to TRBD2. The germline V gene has CDR1 SGHTA and CDR2 FQGNSA. The length of the CDR3 is 16 residues. Trimming took 1 base from V and 4 from J; bases not matched to a gene: 9. The CDR3 is CASSLGWGGAGETQYF. The DNA of the CDR3 is TGTGCCAGCAGCTTAGGTTGGGGGGGAGCGGGAGAGACCCAGTACTTC.

This clone was seen a few times. V usage is TRBV9 and J usage is TRBJ1-3; D unclear. Germline V gene sequence: CDR1 SGDLS, CDR2 YYNGEE. The CDR3 totals 13 residues. V gave up 1 base and J gave up 4 bases, with 6 bases separating them. In DNA, the CDR3 is TGTGCCAGCAGCGTAATCGGGGGAAACACCATATATTTT. Its translation: CASSVIGGNTIYF.

This clone was detected once. The chain has TRBV5-1 and TRBJ2-5; weak D call: TRBD1 (6 bases). The V gene lost 0 bases and the J gene lost 5 bases, with 14 bases spanning the gap. Germline V gene sequence: CDR1 SGHRS, CDR2 YFSETQ. The CDR3 has 15 amino acids. The CDR3 is CASSLVRGGRETQYF. The CDR3 nucleotides are TGCGCCAGCAGCTTGGTCCGTGGGGGCCGTGAGACCCAGTACTTC. The full variable domain, completed using reference TRBV5-1 and TRBJ2-5, is KAGVTQTPRYLIKTRGQQVTLSCSPISGHRSVSWYQQTPGQGLQFLFEYFSETQRNKGNFPGRFSGRQFSNSRSEMNVSTLELGDSALYLCASSLVRGGRETQYFGPGTRLLVL.

The V call is TRBV6-6, the J call TRBJ2-3, with no clear D. CDR3 size: 14 residues. Trimming shortened V by 0 bases and J by 4 bases, and 8 bases separated the two germline ends. CDR1 MNHNY and CDR2 SVGAGI come from the germline V gene (reference sequence). DNA of the CDR3: TGTGCCAGCAGTTACTCGAAAGGCTCAGATACGCAGTATTTT. Residues: CASSYSKGSDTQYF.

This sequence joins TRBV19 and TRBJ1-5, with D possibly TRBD1 on 5 matching bases. The V gene's germline CDR1 is LNHDA and CDR2 SQIVND (reference sequence). Trimming cost V 5 bases and J 9 bases, with 14 bases left between them. The CDR3 has 13 residues. The CDR3 protein is CASSLPPGGPQHF. The CDR3 DNA reads TGTGCCAGTAGTCTCCCACCGGGGGGGCCCCAGCATTTT.

This chain links TRBV30 with TRBJ2-3; 9 positions agree with TRBD2. Germline trimming cut 2 bases from V and 1 base from J; bases unmatched to any gene: 1. CDR1 and CDR2 (germline): GTSNPN, SVGIG (reference sequence). CDR3 length: 14 residues. CDR3 sequence: CAWSRTSGTDTQYF. The CDR3 bases are TGTGCCTGGAGTCGGACTAGCGGCACAGATACGCAGTATTTT.

J is TRBJ1-2 and V is TRBV6-5, with D possibly TRBD1 on 5 matching bases. Trimming stripped 6 bases from V and 5 bases from J, with 16 bases between. CDR3 length: 14 residues. Germline lookup yields CDR1 MNHEY and CDR2 SVGAGI. This CDR3 is CASSPGTSSYGYTF. The CDR3 coding sequence is TGTGCCAGCAGCCCCGGGACTTCCAGTTATGGCTACACCTTC.

This chain uses TRBV13 with TRBJ2-7; D may be TRBD1 (5 bases). The V and J ends lost 4 bases and 6 bases respectively, with 19 bases between them. Looked up from germline, CDR1 is PRHDT and CDR2 is FYEKMQ (reference sequence). This CDR3 has 15 amino acids. This CDR3 reads CASSSFKSGSREQYV. The CDR3 DNA follows: TGTGCCAGCAGCTCCTTCAAGTCAGGGTCTCGCGAGCAGTACGTC.

This chain links TRBV5-1 with TRBJ2-3, with TRBD2 identical over 9 bases. CDR1 is SGHRS and CDR2 is YFSETQ in the germline V gene. There are 15 residues in the CDR3. V lost 7 bases, J lost 3 bases, and 9 bases stayed unmatched. The CDR3 loop reads CASGGAGGPTDTQYF. CDR3 DNA: TGCGCCAGCGGCGGGGCGGGAGGGCCGACAGATACGCAGTATTTT.

The chain couples TRBV3-1 (or the pseudogene TRBV3-2) to TRBJ1-2; D perhaps matches TRBD1 (5 bases). Trimming took 2 bases from V and 6 from J, leaving 19 bases between them. In germline, CDR1 is LGHDT, CDR2 YNNKEL (reference sequence). The CDR3 extends over 16 amino acids. CDR3: CASSQLGGRSSDGYTF. As DNA, the CDR3 is TGTGCCAGCAGCCAATTGGGGGGTAGGAGTTCCGATGGCTACACCTTC.

The chain is built from TRBV30 and TRBJ2-7; no clear D. Germline V gene sequence: CDR1 GTSNPN, CDR2 SVGIG (reference sequence). Trimming took off 2 bases at V and 10 bases at J, with 12 bases between the two ends. The CDR3 length is 11 residues. CDR3 amino acids: CAWSTSGPQYV. CDR3 coding DNA: TGTGCCTGGAGTACCTCCGGGCCCCAGTACGTC.

The chain links TRBV2 to TRBJ1-1; tentative D call: TRBD1 (6 bases). Germline assignment: CDR1 SNHLY and CDR2 FYNNEI. The CDR3 spans 13 residues. The V gene lost 11 bases and the J gene lost 4 bases, with 17 bases spanning the gap. CDR3 loop: CAGGGGGGTEAFF. CDR3 nucleotides: TGTGCCGGCGGCGGGGGCGGCGGCACTGAAGCTTTCTTT.

The chain combines TRBV6-5 with TRBJ1-6; 9 bases line up with TRBD1. The germline gives CDR1 MNHEY, CDR2 SVGAGI. The CDR3 runs 14 residues. The trim removed 2 bases at V and 7 bases at J, leaving 0 bases unmatched. The CDR3 protein is CASSYGTGNSPLHF. The CDR3 DNA follows: TGTGCCAGCAGTTACGGGACAGGGAATTCACCCCTCCACTTT.

The CDR3 coding sequence is TGCGCCAGCAGATTCCAGGGCCTAACTGAAGCTTTCTTT. Encoded protein: CASRFQGLTEAFF. The rearrangement joins TRBV4-3 to TRBJ1-1; a weak D match, TRBD1 (5 bases). From germline, CDR1 is LGHNA and CDR2 YSLEER. The CDR3 length is 13 residues. The germline V and J ends were trimmed by 6 bases and 5 bases, with 13 bases remaining between them.

The chain couples TRBV6-6 to TRBJ2-1; a possible D gene is TRBD2 (5 bases). Germline lookup yields CDR1 MNHNY and CDR2 SVGAGI (reference sequence). The length of the CDR3 is 15 residues. V was trimmed by 2 bases and J by 9 bases, leaving 17 bases between them. In DNA, the CDR3 is TGTGCCAGCAGTTACAGTAGGACTCCCTGGGGTGAGCAGTTCTTC. Its translation: CASSYSRTPWGEQFF.

This clone appeared a single time. This rearrangement joins TRBV7-2 to TRBJ2-3; D unresolved. Germline V gives CDR1 SGHTA, CDR2 FQGNSA. The CDR3 is 13 amino acids. V was trimmed by 5 bases and J by 3 bases, leaving 9 bases between them. The CDR3 spells CASSRVRTDTQYF. DNA for the CDR3: TGTGCCAGCAGCCGCGTTAGGACAGATACGCAGTATTTT.

This clone was seen just once. The chain employs TRBV12-3 or TRBV12-4 and TRBJ1-2, with 12 bases aligning to TRBD1. V gave up 6 bases and J gave up 8 bases; unmatched junction bases: 4. This CDR3 has 13 residues. The CDR3 is CASRGTGGEGYTF. Here the CDR3 DNA reads TGTGCCAGCAGGGGGACAGGGGGCGAAGGCTACACCTTC.

This rearrangement joins TRBV7-2 to TRBJ1-2, with D possibly matching TRBD1 (5 bases). Trimming left V 1 base short and J 4 bases short, with 13 bases between. CDR1 is SGHTA and CDR2 is FQGNSA in the germline V gene. The CDR3 runs 15 residues. The CDR3 is CASSLEGVFRYGYTF. For the CDR3, the DNA is TGTGCCAGCAGCTTAGAAGGGGTTTTTCGCTATGGCTACACCTTC.

V and J are TRBV10-3 and TRBJ1-1; perhaps TRBD1 as D (5 bases). This CDR3 has 17 residues. V lost 3 bases and J 1 base, leaving 18 bases between the germline ends. Germline loops: CDR1 ENHRY, CDR2 SYGVKD. CDR3 region: CAISESEGLKRNTEAFF. In nucleotides, the CDR3 is TGTGCCATCAGTGAATCGGAGGGGCTTAAGAGGAACACTGAAGCTTTCTTT.

J is TRBJ1-2 and V is TRBV30; 9 positions match TRBD1. The V and J ends lost 2 bases and 6 bases, in that order; junction bases with no gene match: 7. CDR3 length: 14 amino acids. Per the germline V gene, CDR1 is GTSNPN and CDR2 is SVGIG (reference sequence). The CDR3 spells CAWSPGTGSHGYTF. DNA for the CDR3: TGTGCCTGGAGTCCCGGGACAGGGAGCCATGGCTACACCTTC.

This clone has just a few counts. This chain uses TRBV11-2 with TRBJ1-6, with D possibly matching TRBD1 (6 bases). The CDR3 spans 19 residues. CDR1 is SGHAT and CDR2 is FQNNGV in the germline V gene. The germline V and J ends were trimmed by 2 bases and 9 bases, with 26 bases remaining between them. The CDR3 is CASSLRPQPRGALGSPLHF. CDR3 coding DNA: TGTGCCAGCAGCTTAAGGCCCCAACCCCGGGGGGCGTTAGGTTCACCCCTCCACTTT.

The rearrangement uses TRBV6-5 and TRBJ2-2; D is perhaps TRBD2 (6 bases). V lost 6 bases to trimming and J lost 2 bases, with 7 bases between them. CDR3 size: 13 residues. Germline V lookup: CDR1 MNHEY, CDR2 SVGAGI. CDR3 sequence: CASRGTNTGELFF. DNA for the CDR3: TGTGCCAGCAGGGGGACTAACACCGGGGAGCTGTTTTTT.

The chain combines TRBV3-1 (or the pseudogene TRBV3-2) with TRBJ1-6; D gene unclear. V gave up 1 base and J gave up 7 bases, with 11 bases separating them. This CDR3 comprises 15 residues. Germline assignment: CDR1 LGHDT and CDR2 YNNKEL (reference sequence). For the CDR3, the DNA is TGTGCCAGCAGCCAAGGAGGGAGGAGAAATTCACCCCTCCACTTT. It translates to CASSQGGRRNSPLHF.

The J gene is TRBJ1-2, the V gene TRBV4-2; 8 nucleotides agree with TRBD1. The V gene end was trimmed by 5 bases and the J gene end by 0 bases; junction bases not matched to a gene: 5. Germline CDR1 LGHNA, CDR2 YNFKEQ. The CDR3 covers 15 residues. CDR3 region: CASSSRTGPNYGYTF. CDR3 DNA: TGTGCCAGCAGCTCCAGGACAGGGCCTAACTATGGCTACACCTTC.

This clone was picked up one time. The rearrangement links TRBV3-1 (or the pseudogene TRBV3-2) to TRBJ2-3; no clear D gene. This CDR3 is built from 13 residues. Germline CDR1 and CDR2: LGHDT and YNNKEL (reference sequence). The V and J ends lost 4 bases and 0 bases respectively, with 5 bases between them. CDR3 residues: CASSRFSTDTQYF. CDR3 sequence (DNA): TGTGCCAGCAGCCGATTTAGCACAGATACGCAGTATTTT.

This chain joins TRBV2 and TRBJ1-1; D is unresolved. V lost 6 bases and J 0 bases, leaving 8 bases between the germline ends. Germline V gene sequence: CDR1 SNHLY, CDR2 FYNNEI. This CDR3 is 13 amino acids long. This chain's CDR3 is CASRSYMNTEAFF. The DNA for the CDR3 is TGTGCCAGCAGGAGTTACATGAACACTGAAGCTTTCTTT. Looking up the rest from reference TRBV2 and TRBJ1-1 gives the full variable domain: EPEVTQTPSHQVTQMGQEVILRCVPISNHLYFYWYRQILGQKVEFLVSFYNNEISEKSEIFDDQFSVERPDGSNFTLKIRSTKLEDSAMYFCASRSYMNTEAFFGQGTRLTVV.

The chain joins TRBV2 to TRBJ1-3; TRBD1 is a possible D gene (5 bases). Trimming left V 6 bases short and J 0 bases short, with 12 bases between. Germline V gene data show CDR1 as SNHLY and CDR2 as FYNNEI. The CDR3 spans 15 residues. In DNA, the CDR3 is TGTGCCAGCAGGACCGGGACGTACTCTGGAAACACCATATATTTT. The encoded protein is CASRTGTYSGNTIYF.

The chain combines TRBV19 with TRBJ2-1, with 11 positions matching TRBD2. Germline CDR1 is LNHDA and CDR2 is SQIVND (reference sequence). The junction had 14 bases not matched to a gene; V was cut back by 0 bases and J by 10 bases. This CDR3 is built from 18 residues. The CDR3 here is CASSIDLRDSGGAREQFF. For the CDR3, the DNA is TGTGCCAGTAGTATAGATCTGAGGGATAGCGGGGGGGCACGGGAGCAGTTCTTC.